The 2 T cell receptor beta chains below were found in one sample sequenced in a study of cytomegalovirus exposure and HLA in healthy donors. The PCR employed 60 Vbeta primers together with 13 Jbeta primers. Here immunoSEQ multiplex PCR was the method, and the copy in TCRdb shows in-frame clones only, minus some. This table has fewer than 200,000 clones, 80% appearing once. Sequencing used PBMCs. All receptors derive from a man younger than 35 in good health and CMV-seropositive.

This sequence joins TRBV4-2 and TRBJ2-1; 10 nucleotides agree with TRBD2. The V gene end was trimmed by 4 bases and the J gene end by 2 bases; junction bases not matched to a gene: 5. The CDR3 runs 16 residues. CDR1 is LGHNA, CDR2 YNFKEQ, per germline. The CDR3: CASSPGTSATYNEQFF. The DNA for the CDR3 is TGTGCCAGCAGCCCGGGGACTAGCGCCACCTACAATGAGCAGTTCTTC.

This sequence joins TRBV4-2 and TRBJ2-2; 10 bases match TRBD2. V dropped 1 base and J dropped 7; count of bases not matched to a gene: 9. This CDR3 is built from 17 residues. CDR1 is LGHNA and CDR2 is YNFKEQ in the germline V gene. The DNA of the CDR3 is TGTGCCAGCAGCCAAGCGATACAGCGGGAGGGCGGCGGGGAGCTGTTTTTT. Protein: CASSQAIQREGGGELFF.